This is a list of T cell receptor beta chains from one sample in a study of T cells of healthy individuals. TCRdb redid the calling of the 5' RACE reads with MiXCR, one entry per CDR3 protein. This table has some 69,000 distinct CDR3 sequences, around 15% appearing once. The source is a human donor in good health. Both conserved end residues are part of each CDR3. The D gene is left open where the match is weak. Clone sizes are given selectively: once, few, many, or a class where the clone is expanded.

D	V	size	J	CDR3	DNA
.	TRBV5-1	.	TRBJ1-1	CASRGGNTEAFF	TGCGCCAGCAGGGGCGGGAACACTGAAGCTTTCTTT
TRBD2	TRBV4-2	many	TRBJ2-5	CASSPGTSGQETQYF	TGTGCCAGCAGCCCTGGGACTAGCGGGCAAGAGACCCAGTACTTC
.	TRBV2	.	TRBJ1-2	CASTGWGPYGYTF	TGTGCCAGCACGGGATGGGGGCCGTATGGCTACACCTTC
.	TRBV4-1	few	TRBJ1-2	CASSQDIPNYGYTF	TGCGCCAGCAGCCAAGATATTCCCAACTATGGCTACACCTTC
.	TRBV6-5	many	TRBJ1-2	CASSYAQDYGYTF	TGTGCCAGCAGTTACGCTCAGGACTATGGCTACACCTTC
.	TRBV28	many	TRBJ2-1	CASSSLTGISYNEQFF	TGTGCCAGCAGTTCCCTGACGGGGATATCCTACAATGAGCAGTTCTTC
TRBD1	TRBV27	.	TRBJ1-2	CASKRQGGYGYTF	TGTGCCAGCAAGAGACAGGGCGGCTATGGCTACACCTTC
.	TRBV29-1	few	TRBJ1-5	CSVGDEKPQHF	TGCAGCGTCGGGGACGAGAAGCCCCAGCATTTT
TRBD2	TRBV6-4	many	TRBJ2-3	CASSPTSGGADTQYF	TGTGCCAGCAGCCCAACTAGCGGGGGGGCGGATACGCAGTATTTT
.	TRBV5-1	few	TRBJ2-5	CASSLVGGQETQYF	TGCGCCAGCAGCTTAGTCGGGGGCCAAGAGACCCAGTACTTC
.	TRBV12-3/TRBV12-4	.	TRBJ1-3	CASSFGAASGNTIYF	TGTGCCAGCAGTTTTGGGGCGGCTTCGGGAAACACCATATATTTT
TRBD1	TRBV5-4	few	TRBJ2-7	CASSLPGTGSEQYF	TGTGCCAGCAGCTTGCCCGGGACAGGGTCCGAGCAGTACTTC
.	TRBV20-1	.	TRBJ2-5	CSASGWGETQYF	TGCAGTGCCTCAGGCTGGGGAGAGACCCAGTACTTC
.	TRBV28	few	TRBJ1-2	CASSPRAALDGYTF	TGTGCCAGCAGTCCCCGGGCCGCTTTAGATGGCTACACCTTC
TRBD2	TRBV25-1	.	TRBJ2-3	CASSDEAGYTDTQYF	TGTGCCAGCAGTGATGAAGCGGGATACACGGATACGCAGTATTTT
TRBD1	TRBV6-2/TRBV6-3	many	TRBJ1-5	CASEPTGGNQPQHF	TGTGCCAGCGAACCTACAGGGGGCAATCAGCCCCAGCATTTT
TRBD2	TRBV6-2/TRBV6-3	many	TRBJ2-1	CASSLLSGRAPFF	TGTGCCAGCAGTCTATTAAGCGGGAGGGCACCCTTCTTC
.	TRBV29-1	few	TRBJ2-5	CSVGTRRGRQYF	TGCAGCGTCGGGACGCGTCGGGGACGCCAGTACTTC
.	TRBV4-1	few	TRBJ2-2	CASSRVLRGSTGELFF	TGCGCCAGCAGCCGCGTGTTACGGGGGTCCACCGGGGAGCTGTTTTTT
.	TRBV18	.	TRBJ2-5	CASSHTVGDQETQYF	TGTGCCAGCTCCCATACAGTCGGGGACCAAGAGACCCAGTACTTC
TRBD1	TRBV7-3	.	TRBJ2-2	CASSSGTGAGELFF	TGTGCCAGCAGCTCCGGGACAGGGGCCGGGGAGCTGTTTTTT
TRBD2	TRBV27	few	TRBJ2-2	CASTMGLVPGTGELFF	TGTGCCAGCACCATGGGACTAGTCCCCGGCACCGGGGAGCTGTTTTTT
.	TRBV11-3	many	TRBJ2-5	CASSLGPARTQYF	TGTGCCAGCAGCTTAGGTCCAGCCAGGACCCAGTACTTC
.	TRBV4-1	many	TRBJ2-6	CASSQGRAVAKSGANVLTF	TGCGCCAGCAGCCAAGGAAGGGCAGTGGCGAAGTCCGGGGCCAACGTCCTGACTTTC
.	TRBV5-1	few	TRBJ2-2	CASSRRGPRSNTGELFF	TGCGCCAGCAGCCGACGGGGACCCCGATCGAACACCGGGGAGCTGTTTTTT
TRBD1	TRBV7-9	few	TRBJ1-1	CASSFPTGLNTEAFF	TGTGCCAGCAGCTTCCCGACAGGGTTGAACACTGAAGCTTTCTTT
.	TRBV4-1	.	TRBJ1-1	CASRSDTEAFF	TGCGCCAGCAGATCCGACACTGAAGCTTTCTTT
.	TRBV7-3	.	TRBJ2-6	CASSLMPRSGANVLTF	TGTGCCAGCAGCTTAATGCCGCGCTCTGGGGCCAACGTCCTGACTTTC
.	TRBV10-1	few	TRBJ2-7	CASTSSYEQYF	TGCGCCAGCACCTCCTCCTACGAGCAGTACTTC
.	TRBV7-9	.	TRBJ2-3	CASSFLGTTQYF	TGTGCCAGCAGCTTCTTGGGGACCACGCAGTATTTT
.	TRBV11-2	once	TRBJ2-7	CASSLDYGGFNEQYF	TGTGCCAGCAGCTTAGATTACGGGGGATTTAACGAGCAGTACTTC
.	TRBV29-1	few	TRBJ2-1	CSAGTLKNNEQFF	TGCAGCGCCGGGACGCTCAAGAACAATGAGCAGTTCTTC
.	TRBV6-2/TRBV6-3	many	TRBJ2-1	CASSPRGSTYNEQFF	TGTGCCAGCAGCCCGAGGGGGTCCACCTACAATGAGCAGTTCTTC
.	TRBV5-1	many	TRBJ1-2	CASSLSASANYGYTF	TGCGCCAGCAGCCTCTCGGCGTCAGCTAACTATGGCTACACCTTC
.	TRBV7-8	many	TRBJ1-1	CASSLTDTEAFF	TGTGCCAGCAGCCTCACTGACACTGAAGCTTTCTTT
TRBD2	TRBV3-1	many	TRBJ2-1	CASSFQRERFEQFF	TGTGCCAGCAGCTTTCAGCGGGAGAGGTTTGAGCAGTTCTTC
TRBD2	TRBV7-9	many	TRBJ2-1	CASSGEWGRVGGEQFF	TGTGCCAGCAGCGGGGAATGGGGGAGGGTCGGCGGTGAGCAGTTCTTC
.	TRBV9	many	TRBJ2-1	CASSVDEGSYNEQFF	TGTGCCAGCAGCGTAGACGAGGGTTCATACAATGAGCAGTTCTTC
TRBD2	TRBV29-1	many	TRBJ2-5	CSLTLGDGLAGGYQETQYF	TGCAGCCTTACTCTGGGCGATGGGCTAGCGGGAGGCTACCAAGAGACCCAGTACTTC
TRBD1	TRBV25-1	many	TRBJ1-4	CASSVRGRFEKLFF	TGTGCCAGCAGTGTGAGGGGGCGTTTTGAAAAACTGTTTTTT
.	TRBV6-5	.	TRBJ1-2	CASRDGGSYGYTF	TGTGCCAGCAGGGACGGGGGCTCCTATGGCTACACCTTC